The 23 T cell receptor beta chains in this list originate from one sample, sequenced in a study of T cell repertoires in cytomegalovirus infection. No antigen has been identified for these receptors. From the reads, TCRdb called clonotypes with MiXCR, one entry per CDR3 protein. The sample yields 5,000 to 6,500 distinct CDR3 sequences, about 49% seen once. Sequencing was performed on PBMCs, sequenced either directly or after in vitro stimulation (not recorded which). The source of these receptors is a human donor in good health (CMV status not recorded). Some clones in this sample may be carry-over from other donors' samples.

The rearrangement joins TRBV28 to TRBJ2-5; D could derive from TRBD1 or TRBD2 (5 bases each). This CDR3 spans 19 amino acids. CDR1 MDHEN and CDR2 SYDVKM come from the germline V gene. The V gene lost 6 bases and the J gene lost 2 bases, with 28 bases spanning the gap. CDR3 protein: CASSLTVRRQLDSQETQYF. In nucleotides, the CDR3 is TGTGCCAGCAGCCTAACAGTGCGTCGACAGCTGGACTCACAAGAGACCCAGTACTTC.

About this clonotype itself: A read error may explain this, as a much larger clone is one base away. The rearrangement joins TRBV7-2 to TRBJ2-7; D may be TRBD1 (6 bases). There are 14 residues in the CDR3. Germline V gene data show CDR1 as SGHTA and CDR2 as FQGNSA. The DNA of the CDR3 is TGTTCCAACAGCTGGGACACCCCTGTCTACGAGCAGTACTTC. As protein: CSNSWDTPVYEQYF.

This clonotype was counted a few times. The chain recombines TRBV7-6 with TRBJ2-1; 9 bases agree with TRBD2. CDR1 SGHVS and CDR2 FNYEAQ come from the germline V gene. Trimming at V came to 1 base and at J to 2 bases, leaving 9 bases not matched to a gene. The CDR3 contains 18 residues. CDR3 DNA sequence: TGTGCCAGCAGCTTAGGGGGCCTAGCGGGGCAAACCTACAATGAGCAGTTCTTC. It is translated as CASSLGGLAGQTYNEQFF.

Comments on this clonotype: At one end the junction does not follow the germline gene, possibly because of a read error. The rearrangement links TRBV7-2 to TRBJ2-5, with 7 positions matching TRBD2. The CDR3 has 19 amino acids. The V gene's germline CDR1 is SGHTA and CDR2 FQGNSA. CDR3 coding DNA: TGTGCCAGCAGCTTAAGAGGAGCTCGCGGGAGACCCGAAGGGGAGACCCCGGACTTC. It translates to CASSLRGARGRPEGETPDF.

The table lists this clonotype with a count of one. CDR3 coding DNA: TGTGCCAGCAGCCCGGGACTAGCGGGACACACCGGGGAGCTGTTTTTT. Translation gives CASSPGLAGHTGELFF. The chain joins TRBV11-3 to TRBJ2-2, with TRBD2 matching over 13 bases. V dropped 5 bases and J dropped 3; count of bases not matched to a gene: 3. This CDR3 contains 16 residues. From germline, CDR1 is SGHNT and CDR2 YENEEA.

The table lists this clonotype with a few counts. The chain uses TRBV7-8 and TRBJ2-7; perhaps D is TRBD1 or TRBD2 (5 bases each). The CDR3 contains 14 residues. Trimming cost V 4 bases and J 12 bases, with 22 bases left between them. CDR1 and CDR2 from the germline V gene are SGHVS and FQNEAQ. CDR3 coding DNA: TGTGCCAGCAGCTGGGACCCCCCTGGCGACGATCCGTACTTC. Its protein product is CASSWDPPGDDPYF.

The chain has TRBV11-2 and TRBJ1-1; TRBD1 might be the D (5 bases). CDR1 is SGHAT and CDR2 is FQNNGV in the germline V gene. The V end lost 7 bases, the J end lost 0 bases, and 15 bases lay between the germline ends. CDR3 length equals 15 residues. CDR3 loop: CASTKEPGLNTEAFF. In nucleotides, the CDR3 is TGTGCCAGCACCAAAGAACCGGGACTGAACACTGAAGCTTTCTTT.

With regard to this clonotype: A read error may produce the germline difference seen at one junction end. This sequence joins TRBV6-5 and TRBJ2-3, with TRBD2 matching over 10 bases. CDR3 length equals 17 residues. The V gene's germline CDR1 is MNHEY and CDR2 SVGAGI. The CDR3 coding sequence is TGTGCCAGCACTTACTCAGCGCTAGCGGGAGATTCGGATACGCAGTATTTT. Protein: CASTYSALAGDSDTQYF.

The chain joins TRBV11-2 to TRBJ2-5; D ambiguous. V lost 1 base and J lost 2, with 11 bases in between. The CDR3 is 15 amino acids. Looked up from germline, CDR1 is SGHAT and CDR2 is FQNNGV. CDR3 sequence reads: CASSLVGGKQETQYF. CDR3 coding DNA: TGTGCCAGCAGCTTAGTAGGTGGGAAGCAAGAGACCCAGTACTTC.

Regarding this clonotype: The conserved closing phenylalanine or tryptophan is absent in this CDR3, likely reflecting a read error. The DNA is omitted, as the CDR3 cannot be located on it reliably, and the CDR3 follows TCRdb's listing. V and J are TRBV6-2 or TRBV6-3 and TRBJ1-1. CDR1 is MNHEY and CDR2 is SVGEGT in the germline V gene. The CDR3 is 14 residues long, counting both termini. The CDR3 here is CASSSPEPNPEDFC.

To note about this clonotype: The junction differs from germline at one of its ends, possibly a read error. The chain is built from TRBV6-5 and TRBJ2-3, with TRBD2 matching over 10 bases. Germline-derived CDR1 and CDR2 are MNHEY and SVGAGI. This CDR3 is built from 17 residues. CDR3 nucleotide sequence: TGTGCCAGAAGTTACTCAGCGCTAGCGGGAGATGCAGATCCTCAGTATTTT. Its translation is CARSYSALAGDADPQYF.

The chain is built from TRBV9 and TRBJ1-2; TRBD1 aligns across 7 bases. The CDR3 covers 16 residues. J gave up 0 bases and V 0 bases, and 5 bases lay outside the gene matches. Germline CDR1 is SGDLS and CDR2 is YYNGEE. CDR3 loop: CASSVAPGTANYGYTF. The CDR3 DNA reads TGTGCCAGCAGCGTAGCCCCCGGGACAGCTAACTATGGCTACACCTTC.

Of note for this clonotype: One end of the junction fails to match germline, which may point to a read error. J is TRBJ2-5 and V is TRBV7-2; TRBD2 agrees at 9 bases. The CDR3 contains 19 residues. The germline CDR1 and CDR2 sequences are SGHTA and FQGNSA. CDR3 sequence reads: CASGLRGVSGRPEGETQYF. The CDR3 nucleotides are TGTGCCAGCGGCTTAAGAGGAGTTAGCGGGAGACCCGAAGGGGAGACGCAGTACTTC.

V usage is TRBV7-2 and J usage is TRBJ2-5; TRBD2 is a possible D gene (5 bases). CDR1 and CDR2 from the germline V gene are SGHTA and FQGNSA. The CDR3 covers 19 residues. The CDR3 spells CACSLRGSSWRPEGETQYF. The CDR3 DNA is TGTGCGTGCAGCTTAAGAGGATCTAGCTGGAGACCCGAAGGGGAGACCCAGTACTTC. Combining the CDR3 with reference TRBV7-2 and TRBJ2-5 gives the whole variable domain GAGVSQSPSNKVTEKGKDVELRCDPISGHTALYWYRQSLGQGLEFLIYFQGNSAPDKSGLPSDRFSAERTGGSVSTLTIQRTQQEDSAVYLCACSLRGSSWRPEGETQYFGPGTRLLVL.

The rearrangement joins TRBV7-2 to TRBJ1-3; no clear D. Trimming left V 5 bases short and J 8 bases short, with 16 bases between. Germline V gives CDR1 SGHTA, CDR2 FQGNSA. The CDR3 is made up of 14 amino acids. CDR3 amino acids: CASSTSSYGDTIYF. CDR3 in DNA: TGTGCCAGCAGCACATCCTCATACGGCGACACCATATATTTT.

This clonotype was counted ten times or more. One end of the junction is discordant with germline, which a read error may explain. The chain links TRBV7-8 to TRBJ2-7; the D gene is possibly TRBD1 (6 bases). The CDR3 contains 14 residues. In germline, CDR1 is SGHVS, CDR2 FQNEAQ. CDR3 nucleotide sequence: TGTACCAGTTGCTGGGACACCCCTGGCGACGAGCAGTACTTC. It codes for CTSCWDTPGDEQYF.

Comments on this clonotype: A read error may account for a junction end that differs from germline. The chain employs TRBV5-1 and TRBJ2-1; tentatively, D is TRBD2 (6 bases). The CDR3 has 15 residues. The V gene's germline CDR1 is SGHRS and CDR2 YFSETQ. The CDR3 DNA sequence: TGCGCCAGCAGCTTGTGCGCGACAGCGGGCAATGAGCAGTTCTTT. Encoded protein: CASSLCATAGNEQFF.

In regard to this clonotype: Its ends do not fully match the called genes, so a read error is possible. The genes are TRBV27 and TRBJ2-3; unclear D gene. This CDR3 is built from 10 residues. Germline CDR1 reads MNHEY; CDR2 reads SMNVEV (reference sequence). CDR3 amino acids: CATRGDTKYF. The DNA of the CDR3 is TGTGCCACTCGCGGCGATACGAAGTATTTT.

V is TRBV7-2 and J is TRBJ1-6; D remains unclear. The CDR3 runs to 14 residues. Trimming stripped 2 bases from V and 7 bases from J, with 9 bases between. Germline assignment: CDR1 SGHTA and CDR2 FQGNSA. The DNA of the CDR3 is TGTGCCAGCAGCTTAAAACGGACGAATTCACCCCTCCACTTT. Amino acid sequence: CASSLKRTNSPLHF.

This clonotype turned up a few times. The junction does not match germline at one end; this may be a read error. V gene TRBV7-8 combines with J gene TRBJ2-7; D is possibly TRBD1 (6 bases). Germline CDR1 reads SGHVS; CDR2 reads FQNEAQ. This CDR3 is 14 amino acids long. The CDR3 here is CAGSWDTPGYEHYF. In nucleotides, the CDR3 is TGTGCCGGCAGCTGGGACACCCCTGGCTACGAGCATTACTTC. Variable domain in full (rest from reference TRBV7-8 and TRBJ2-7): GAGVSQSPRYKVAKRGQDVALRCDPISGHVSLFWYQQALGQGPEFLTYFQNEAQLDKSGLPSDRFFAERPEGSVSTLKIQRTQQEDSAVYLCAGSWDTPGYEHYFGPGTRLTVT.

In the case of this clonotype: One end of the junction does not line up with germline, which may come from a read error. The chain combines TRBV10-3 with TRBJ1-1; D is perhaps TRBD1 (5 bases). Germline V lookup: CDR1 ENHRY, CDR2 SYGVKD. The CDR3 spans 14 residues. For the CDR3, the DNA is TGTGCCATCACAACGGACAACCCGAACACCGAAGTTTTCTTT. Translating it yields CAITTDNPNTEVFF.

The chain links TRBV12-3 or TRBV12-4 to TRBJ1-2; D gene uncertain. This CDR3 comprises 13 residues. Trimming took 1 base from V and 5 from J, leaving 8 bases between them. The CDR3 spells CASSLGGGYGYTF. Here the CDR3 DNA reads TGTGCCAGCAGTTTAGGTGGAGGGTATGGCTACACCTTC.

In DNA form, the CDR3 reads TGTGCCATCATCTGGGACCCCCCTGGCGAAGAGCAGTACTTC. Amino acids: CAIIWDPPGEEQYF. This rearrangement joins TRBV7-8 to TRBJ2-7; tentatively, D is TRBD1 or TRBD2 (5 bases each). V lost 10 bases and J 7 bases, leaving 23 bases between the germline ends. CDR3 length: 14 amino acids. Per the germline V gene, CDR1 is SGHVS and CDR2 is FQNEAQ.